Each of the 19 T cell receptor beta chains below was sequenced from the same sample in a study of T cells in Graves' hyperthyroidism and ophthalmopathy. Amplified TCR beta CDR3 regions derived from RNA transcripts. During a first-round RT-PCR of the TCR CDR3, the HTBI primer set was used. A single record per CDR3 protein comes from TCRdb applying MiXCR to the multiplex PCR reads. The sample consists of over 250,000 distinct CDR3 sequences, under 30% of them appearing once. Material: blood. The receptor source for this set is a man between 40 and 49 years old with Graves' hyperthyroidism that later progressed to Graves' ophthalmopathy.

This clonotype has just a few counts. The chain has TRBV6-2 or TRBV6-3 and TRBJ1-5, with no clear D. CDR1 and CDR2 from the germline V gene are MNHEY and SVGEGT. The CDR3 has 16 residues. The V gene lost 4 bases and the J gene lost 3 bases, with 16 bases spanning the gap. DNA of the CDR3: TGTGCCAGCAGTTTAGGTAAGGGAACACTCAATCAGCCCCAGCATTTT. The encoded protein is CASSLGKGTLNQPQHF.

This clonotype was recorded many times. The genes are TRBV24-1 and TRBJ1-5; D is perhaps TRBD1 (5 bases). Deletions cut 7 bases from V and 7 bases from J, with 13 bases between. Germline CDR1 is KGHDR and CDR2 is SFDVKD. This CDR3 is 13 amino acids long. As DNA, the CDR3 is TGTGCCACCAGGGGGGGGTTCGACCAGCCCCAGCATTTT. Protein sequence: CATRGGFDQPQHF.

This clonotype was seen only a few times. The chain links TRBV12-3 or TRBV12-4 to TRBJ2-7; D gene ambiguous. V lost 3 bases and J 0 bases, leaving 12 bases between the germline ends. This CDR3 spans 15 amino acids. The CDR3 DNA follows: TGTGCCAGCAGTTTCACCGGGTATAGCTCCTACGAGCAGTACTTC. It translates to CASSFTGYSSYEQYF.

This clonotype was detected ten times or more. A much bigger clone sits one base away, suggesting this may be a read error. V usage is TRBV12-3 or TRBV12-4 and J usage is TRBJ1-5; possibly TRBD1 for D (6 bases). This CDR3 comprises 17 residues. The DNA for the CDR3 is TGTGCCAGCAGAGGTACGACAGGTTCGCACTCCAATCAGCCCCGGCATTTT. Its protein is CASRGTTGSHSNQPRHF.

This clonotype was detected many times. V and J are TRBV12-3 or TRBV12-4 and TRBJ2-2; 9 positions agree with TRBD2. J was trimmed by 0 bases and V by 5 bases; bases with no gene match: 4. This CDR3 contains 16 residues. The CDR3 region has the DNA TGTGCCAGCAGTCCCCCTAGCGGGACGAACACCGGGGAGCTGTTTTTT. Protein product: CASSPPSGTNTGELFF.

V gene TRBV20-1 combines with J gene TRBJ2-2, with 14 bases matching TRBD2. J gave up 4 bases and V 5 bases, and 9 bases lay outside the gene matches. CDR1 DFQATT and CDR2 SNEGSKA come from the germline V gene (reference sequence). This CDR3 comprises 17 residues. The CDR3 protein is CSAPRLAGGRRTGELFF. For the CDR3, the DNA is TGCAGTGCTCCTAGACTAGCGGGGGGGCGTCGCACCGGGGAGCTGTTTTTT.

This chain links TRBV6-1 with TRBJ1-1; D might be TRBD1 (5 bases). This CDR3 is built from 16 residues. V was clipped by 1 base and J by 1 base, with 13 bases between them. The germline CDR1 and CDR2 sequences are MNHNS and SASEGT. CDR3 coding DNA: TGTGCCAGCAGTGAAGTGTGGGGGGAGCCGAACACTGAAGCTTTCTTT. Its protein product is CASSEVWGEPNTEAFF.

This clonotype was found many times. This chain links TRBV11-3 with TRBJ2-2, with TRBD2 matching 7 bases. This CDR3 region has 16 residues. Germline CDR1 is SGHNT and CDR2 is YENEEA. The trim removed 1 base at V and 0 bases at J, leaving 2 bases unmatched. The CDR3 protein is CASSLGSGANTGELFF. CDR3 sequence (DNA): TGTGCCAGCAGCTTAGGGAGCGGGGCGAACACCGGGGAGCTGTTTTTT.

This clonotype has ten or more counts. The gene calls are TRBV2 and TRBJ2-6; D uncertain. Germline lookup yields CDR1 SNHLY and CDR2 FYNNEI. Trimming took off 7 bases at V and 1 base at J, with 5 bases between the two ends. The CDR3 is made up of 13 amino acids. Written as DNA, the CDR3 is TGTGCCAGCACCGAGTCTGGGGCCAACGTCCTGACTTTC. Translated, it gives CASTESGANVLTF.

This clonotype was seen just once. The genes are TRBV6-1 and TRBJ1-5, with a tentative D call TRBD1 (5 bases). The V gene lost 5 bases and the J gene lost 3 bases, with 14 bases spanning the gap. CDR3 length: 15 amino acids. Germline loops: CDR1 MNHNS, CDR2 SASEGT. The DNA for the CDR3 is TGTGCCAGCAGTACCATCAGGGTCTCCAATCAGCCCCAGCATTTT. It is translated as CASSTIRVSNQPQHF.

This clonotype has ten or more counts. At one boundary the junction diverges from the germline segment, which might be a read error. This CDR3 reads CASSPRYRVF. CDR3 nucleotide sequence: TGTGCCAGCAGCCCCCGGTACAGGGTATTT. The chain joins TRBV5-8 to TRBJ1-5; weak D call: TRBD1 (6 bases). Looked up from germline, CDR1 is SGHTS and CDR2 is YDEGEE. The CDR3 consists of 10 residues.

The chain links TRBV11-2 to TRBJ1-2; TRBD1 agrees at 8 bases. V trimming: 5 bases; J trimming: 8 bases; junction bases outside the gene matches: 7. The CDR3 extends over 13 amino acids. Germline V gene lookup returns CDR1 SGHAT and CDR2 FQNNGV. The CDR3 nucleotides read TGTGCCAGCAGCCCATCGGACAGGGAAGGCTACACCTTC. Translating it yields CASSPSDREGYTF.

This chain connects TRBV12-3 or TRBV12-4 to TRBJ2-5; tentative D call: TRBD2 (7 bases). This CDR3 has 16 amino acids. The V end was cut by 7 bases, the J end by 2 bases, with 20 bases between. As DNA, the CDR3 is TGTGCCAGCAACAAACGGGGGGCGCGGGGGCAAGAGACCCAGTACTTC. Protein: CASNKRGARGQETQYF.

This clonotype was picked up many times. CDR3 sequence: CASSPATGELFF. In DNA form, the CDR3 reads TGTGCCAGCAGCCCTGCGACCGGGGAGCTGTTTTTT. This chain links TRBV3-1 with TRBJ2-2; D gene ambiguous. The germline V gene encodes CDR1 LGHDT and CDR2 YNNKEL (reference sequence). CDR3 length equals 12 residues. V was trimmed by 4 bases and J by 5 bases, leaving 5 bases between them. The full variable domain, in which reference TRBV3-1 and TRBJ2-2 provide the parts outside the CDR3, is DTAVSQTPKYLVTQMGNDKSIKCEQNLGHDTMYWYKQDSKKFLKIMFSYNNKELIINETVPNRFSPKSPDKAHLNLHINSLELGDSAVYFCASSPATGELFFGEGSRLTVL.

This clonotype has a count of ten or more. This chain links TRBV11-1 with TRBJ1-1; D perhaps matches TRBD1 (5 bases). The CDR3 sequence is 16 residues long. From germline, CDR1 is SGHAT and CDR2 FQDESV (reference sequence). V was trimmed by 5 bases and J by 1 base, leaving 17 bases between them. CDR3 loop: CASSPASGQGNTEAFF. CDR3 nucleotide sequence: TGTGCCAGCAGCCCGGCATCGGGGCAGGGGAACACTGAAGCTTTCTTT.

With regard to this clonotype: One end of the junction fails to match germline, which may point to a read error. The J gene is TRBJ1-5, the V gene TRBV6-5; D not resolved. This CDR3 region has 15 residues. In germline, CDR1 is MNHEY, CDR2 SVGAGI. The chain's CDR3 is CASSSGLGSNQPQHF. In DNA form, the CDR3 reads TGTGCCAGCAGTTCGGGGTTGGGAAGCAATCAGCCTCAGCATTTT.

The rearrangement links TRBV20-1 to TRBJ1-2; D gene ambiguous. V lost 3 bases to trimming and J lost 7 bases, with 0 bases between them. The length of the CDR3 is 8 residues. Looked up from germline, CDR1 is DFQATT and CDR2 is SNEGSKA (reference sequence). CDR3 nucleotides: TGCAGTGCTAGTGGCTACACCTTC. Its protein product is CSASGYTF.

The rearrangement links TRBV6-1 to TRBJ2-7, with TRBD1 identical over 7 bases. The trim removed 8 bases at V and 0 bases at J, leaving 10 bases unmatched. Germline V lookup: CDR1 MNHNS, CDR2 SASEGT. The CDR3 has 15 amino acids. The chain's CDR3 is CASRVETGPSYEQYF. The CDR3 nucleotides read TGTGCCAGCCGAGTGGAGACAGGGCCCTCCTACGAGCAGTACTTC.

The sample holds many counts of this clonotype. The chain carries TRBV18 and TRBJ1-2; D gene uncertain. This CDR3 is 12 amino acids long. V lost 1 base and J 8 bases, leaving 8 bases between the germline ends. The V gene's germline CDR1 is KGHSH and CDR2 LQKENI. CDR3 DNA: TGTGCCAGCTCACCACGGGGATTCGGCTACACCTTC. Its translation: CASSPRGFGYTF.